This note documents a single TCR beta chain sequence. Other DNA sequences of this sample code for an identical CDR3. The CDR3 is 13 amino acids. V lost 8 bases and J lost 2; bases outside the gene matches: 4. In germline, CDR1 is MNHEY, CDR2 SVGAGI. The source of the sample is a study of blood T cell repertoires in COVID-19. Clones were read by immunoSEQ multiplex PCR, and TCRdb kept only the in-frame ones, dropping some. The data contain about 62,000 clones, about nine tenths of them singletons. The receptor was isolated from a woman of 80 years or more with acute or convalescent COVID-19. V usage is TRBV6-5 and J usage is TRBJ2-7, with 9 positions matching TRBD1. The sample was peripheral blood. CDR3 amino acids: CASYGQGTYEQYF. The CDR3 DNA is TGTGCCAGCTATGGACAGGGGACCTACGAGCAGTACTTC.